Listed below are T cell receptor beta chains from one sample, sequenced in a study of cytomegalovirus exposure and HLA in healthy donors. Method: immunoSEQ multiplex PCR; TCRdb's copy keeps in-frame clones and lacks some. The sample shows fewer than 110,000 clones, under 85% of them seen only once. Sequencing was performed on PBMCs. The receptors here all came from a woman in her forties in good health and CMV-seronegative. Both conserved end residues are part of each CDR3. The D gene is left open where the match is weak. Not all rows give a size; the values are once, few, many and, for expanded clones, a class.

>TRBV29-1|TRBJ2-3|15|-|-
CSVEMGRESTDTQYF
TGCAGCGTTGAGATGGGGCGTGAAAGCACAGATACGCAGTATTTT
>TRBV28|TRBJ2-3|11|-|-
CASVGADTQYF
TGTGCCAGCGTGGGGGCGGATACGCAGTATTTT
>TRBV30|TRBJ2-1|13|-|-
CAFSGESYNEQFF
TGTGCCTTCTCAGGGGAATCCTACAATGAGCAGTTCTTC
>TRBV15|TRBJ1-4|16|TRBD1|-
CATSTKLRGRYEKLFF
TGTGCCACCAGCACCAAACTCAGGGGGCGTTATGAAAAACTGTTTTTT
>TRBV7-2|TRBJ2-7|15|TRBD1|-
CASSLAGTGAYEQYF
TGTGCCAGCAGCTTAGCGGGGACAGGGGCCTACGAGCAGTACTTC
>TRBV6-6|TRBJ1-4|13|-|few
CASRIEGGEKLFF
TGTGCCAGCAGAATAGAGGGAGGTGAAAAACTGTTTTTT
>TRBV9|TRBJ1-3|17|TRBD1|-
CASSPWDRGFPGNTIYF
TGTGCCAGCAGCCCATGGGACAGGGGTTTCCCTGGAAACACCATATATTTT
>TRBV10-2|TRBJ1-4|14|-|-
CASSDLYSSEKLFF
TGCGCCAGCAGTGACCTGTACTCGAGCGAAAAACTGTTTTTT
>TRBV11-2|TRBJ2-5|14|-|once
CASSSTTGQETQYF
TGTGCCAGCAGCTCCACGACTGGACAAGAGACCCAGTACTTC
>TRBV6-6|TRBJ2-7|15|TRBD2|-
CASSYSTSRAYEQYF
TGTGCCAGCAGTTACTCGACTAGCAGGGCCTACGAGCAGTACTTC
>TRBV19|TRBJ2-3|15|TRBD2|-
CASSWSGSLADTQYF
TGTGCCAGTAGTTGGAGCGGGAGTTTGGCAGATACGCAGTATTTT
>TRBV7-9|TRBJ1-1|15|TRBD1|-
CASSSPGQGTAEAFF
TGTGCCAGCAGTAGTCCAGGACAGGGGACTGCTGAAGCTTTCTTT
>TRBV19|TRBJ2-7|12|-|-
CASRGTDYEQYF
TGTGCCAGTCGCGGGACTGACTACGAGCAGTACTTC
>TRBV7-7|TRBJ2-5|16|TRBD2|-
CASSLGLAGDQETQYF
TGTGCTAGCAGCTTAGGGCTAGCGGGAGACCAAGAGACCCAGTACTTC
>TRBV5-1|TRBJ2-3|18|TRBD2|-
CASSPGTSGRAGTDTQYF
TGCGCCAGCAGCCCGGGGACTAGCGGGAGGGCGGGGACAGATACGCAGTATTTT
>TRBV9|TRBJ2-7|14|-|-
CASSVGAETYEQYF
TGTGCCAGCAGCGTGGGAGCGGAGACCTACGAGCAGTACTTC
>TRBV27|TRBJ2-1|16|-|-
CASSLSMQRPYNEQFF
TGTGCCAGCAGTTTATCGATGCAGCGGCCATACAATGAGCAGTTCTTC
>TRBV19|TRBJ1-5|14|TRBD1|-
CASRQGATNQPQHF
TGTGCCAGTAGACAGGGGGCCACTAATCAGCCCCAGCATTTT
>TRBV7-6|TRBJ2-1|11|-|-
CASSLTGEQFF
TGTGCCAGCAGCCTTACAGGAGAGCAGTTCTTC
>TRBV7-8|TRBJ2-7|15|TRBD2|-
CASSYKAGDPYEQYF
TGTGCCAGCAGCTATAAAGCGGGAGACCCCTACGAGCAGTACTTC
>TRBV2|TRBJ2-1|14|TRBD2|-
CASRELLAYNEQFF
TGTGCCAGCAGGGAATTACTAGCGTACAATGAGCAGTTCTTC
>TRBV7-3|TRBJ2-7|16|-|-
CASSLTGGSVTYEQYF
TGTGCCAGCAGCTTAACGGGCGGGTCTGTAACCTACGAGCAGTACTTC
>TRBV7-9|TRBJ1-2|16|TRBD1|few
CASSGTGGLSNYGYTF
TGTGCCAGCAGCGGGACAGGGGGATTGAGTAACTATGGCTACACCTTC
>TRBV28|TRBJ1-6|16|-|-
CASTISWGQQNSPLHF
TGTGCCAGCACCATCTCGTGGGGGCAGCAGAATTCACCCCTCCACTTT
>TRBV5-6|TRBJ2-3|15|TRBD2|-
CASSLRAGAGDTQYF
TGTGCCAGCAGCTTGCGAGCGGGGGCTGGAGATACGCAGTATTTT
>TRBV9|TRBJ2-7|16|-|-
CASSVSVDSGTHEQYF
TGTGCCAGCAGCGTTTCAGTGGACAGTGGGACCCACGAGCAGTACTTC
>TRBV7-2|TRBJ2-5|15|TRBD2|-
CASSTGLAEQETQYF
TGTGCCAGCAGCACGGGACTAGCTGAACAAGAGACCCAGTACTTC
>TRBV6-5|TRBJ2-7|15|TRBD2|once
CASSYGAGVSYEQYF
TGTGCCAGCAGTTACGGGGCGGGAGTCTCCTACGAGCAGTACTTC
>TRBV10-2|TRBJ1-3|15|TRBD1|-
CASSDMTGAGNTIYF
TGCGCCAGCAGTGATATGACAGGGGCAGGAAACACCATATATTTT
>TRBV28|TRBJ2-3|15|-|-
CASTPMGLRTDTQYF
TGTGCCAGCACTCCAATGGGACTGCGCACAGATACGCAGTATTTT
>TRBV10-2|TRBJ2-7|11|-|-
CASSESAEQYF
TGCGCCAGCAGTGAGTCAGCGGAGCAGTACTTC
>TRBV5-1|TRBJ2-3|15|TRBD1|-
CASSLAAGGRDTQYF
TGCGCCAGCAGCTTGGCGGCAGGGGGTCGGGATACGCAGTATTTT
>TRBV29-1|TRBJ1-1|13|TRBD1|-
CSVSGTGGAEAFF
TGCAGCGTTTCCGGGACAGGGGGAGCTGAAGCTTTCTTT
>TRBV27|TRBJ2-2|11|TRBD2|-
CASTGGGELFF
TGTGCCAGCACGGGAGGCGGGGAGCTGTTTTTT
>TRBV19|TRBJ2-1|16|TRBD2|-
CASSIGGGAAYNEQFF
TGTGCCAGTAGTATCGGCGGGGGGGCCGCCTACAATGAGCAGTTCTTC
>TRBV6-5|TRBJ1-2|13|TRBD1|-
CASRAGTAYGYTF
TGTGCCAGCAGGGCCGGGACAGCCTATGGCTACACCTTC
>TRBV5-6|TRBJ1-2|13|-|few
CASSGGGGPGYTF
TGTGCCAGCAGCGGGGGCGGGGGCCCCGGCTACACCTTC
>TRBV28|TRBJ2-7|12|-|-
CASKTGSYEQYF
TGTGCCAGCAAAACAGGGTCCTACGAGCAGTACTTC
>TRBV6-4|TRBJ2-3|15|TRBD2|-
CASSDSAGATDTQYF
TGTGCCAGCAGTGACTCAGCGGGAGCCACAGATACGCAGTATTTT
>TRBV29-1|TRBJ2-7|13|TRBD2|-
CSVTGTSLYEQYF
TGCAGCGTGACCGGGACTAGCTTGTACGAGCAGTACTTC
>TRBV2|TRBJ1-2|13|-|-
CASSESEAYGYTF
TGTGCCAGCAGTGAGTCAGAGGCCTATGGCTACACCTTC
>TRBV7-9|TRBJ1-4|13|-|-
CASSLVGGGGLFF
TGTGCCAGCAGCTTAGTCGGTGGGGGAGGACTGTTTTTT
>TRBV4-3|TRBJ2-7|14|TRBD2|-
CASSHGTSVGEQYF
TGCGCCAGCAGCCATGGGACTAGCGTTGGCGAGCAGTACTTC
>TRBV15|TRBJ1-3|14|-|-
CATSRDRVGNTIYF
TGTGCCACCAGCAGAGACAGGGTTGGAAACACCATATATTTT
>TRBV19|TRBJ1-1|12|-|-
CASRTGNTEAFF
TGTGCCAGTCGAACTGGGAACACTGAAGCTTTCTTT
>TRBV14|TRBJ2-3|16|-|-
CASSQDWGGLTDTQYF
TGTGCCAGCAGCCAAGATTGGGGAGGCCTCACAGATACGCAGTATTTT
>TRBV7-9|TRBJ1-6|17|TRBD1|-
CASSPPTDRGRNSPLHF
TGTGCCAGCAGCCCCCCTACCGACAGGGGCCGGAATTCACCCCTCCACTTT
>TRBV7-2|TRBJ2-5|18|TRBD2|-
CASSLIEGLAGGGETQYF
TGTGCCAGCAGCTTAATTGAGGGACTAGCGGGGGGCGGGGAGACCCAGTACTTC
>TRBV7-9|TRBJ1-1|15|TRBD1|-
CSSSLEGAMNTEAFF
TGTTCCAGCAGCTTAGAGGGGGCGATGAACACTGAAGCTTTCTTT
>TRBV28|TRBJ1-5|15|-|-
CALALVRGSNQPQHF
TGTGCCCTTGCCTTGGTGCGGGGTAGCAATCAGCCCCAGCATTTT
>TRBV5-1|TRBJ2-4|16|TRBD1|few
CASSLIGQGSINIQYF
TGCGCCAGCAGCTTGATTGGACAGGGATCGATAAACATTCAGTACTTC
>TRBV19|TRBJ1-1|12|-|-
CASSIRGAEAFF
TGTGCCAGTAGTATCCGGGGGGCTGAAGCTTTCTTT
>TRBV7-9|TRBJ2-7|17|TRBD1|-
CASSSPIPRQGGNEQYF
TGTGCCAGCAGCTCACCAATACCGAGACAGGGTGGCAACGAGCAGTACTTC
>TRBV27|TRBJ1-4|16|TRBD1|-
CASSGGQGAGNEKLFF
TGTGCCAGCAGTGGGGGACAGGGGGCGGGTAATGAAAAACTGTTTTTT
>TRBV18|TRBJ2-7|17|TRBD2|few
CASSPTIKRGITYEQYF
TGTGCCAGCTCACCGACCATAAAGCGGGGGATAACCTACGAGCAGTACTTC
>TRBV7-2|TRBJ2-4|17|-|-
CASSLVSGGAGVNIQYF
TGTGCCAGCAGCTTGGTATCGGGGGGTGCAGGGGTAAACATTCAGTACTTC
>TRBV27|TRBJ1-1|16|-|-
CATPGHRRPMNTEAFF
TGTGCCACCCCCGGTCACAGGAGACCCATGAACACTGAAGCTTTCTTT
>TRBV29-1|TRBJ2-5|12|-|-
CSVEPSGETQYF
TGCAGCGTAGAGCCTTCGGGGGAGACCCAGTACTTC
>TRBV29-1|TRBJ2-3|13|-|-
CSVGGTVTDTQYF
TGCAGCGTTGGGGGCACGGTCACAGATACGCAGTATTTT